This T cell receptor (beta chain) is from a study of cytomegalovirus exposure and HLA in healthy donors. Points from the study as a whole: An analysis was carried out later, and it reportedly showed fewer N-insertions in an Asian-associated ancestry cluster than the approximately 680-donor mean. Highly shared variants forming one cluster were likely a sequencing artifact. Presence/absence analyses assumed roughly uniform sequencing depth across donors, which may not hold. Later on, an analysis found that several of the most significant clusters appeared to be linked to common viral pathogens, which included parvovirus B19.

Note on this clone: Its antigen remains unidentified.

Germline V gives CDR1 GTSNPN, CDR2 SVGIG (reference sequence). This CDR3 is 16 amino acids long. V lost 4 bases and J 3 bases, leaving 18 bases between the germline ends. The PCR was carried out with 60 Vbeta primers and 13 Jbeta primers. Clones were sequenced by immunoSEQ multiplex PCR, and TCRdb holds only the in-frame ones, with some missing. The sample lists fewer than 250,000 clones; approximately 82% were seen once. The chain uses TRBV30 and TRBJ2-2; a weak D match, TRBD2 (6 bases). The specimen was PBMCs. The source is a man aged 18 to 29 in good health and CMV-seronegative. The DNA of the CDR3 is TGTGCCTGGACTAGGATCGGGACTCGGGACACCGGGGAGCTGTTTTTT. Translation: CAWTRIGTRDTGELFF.